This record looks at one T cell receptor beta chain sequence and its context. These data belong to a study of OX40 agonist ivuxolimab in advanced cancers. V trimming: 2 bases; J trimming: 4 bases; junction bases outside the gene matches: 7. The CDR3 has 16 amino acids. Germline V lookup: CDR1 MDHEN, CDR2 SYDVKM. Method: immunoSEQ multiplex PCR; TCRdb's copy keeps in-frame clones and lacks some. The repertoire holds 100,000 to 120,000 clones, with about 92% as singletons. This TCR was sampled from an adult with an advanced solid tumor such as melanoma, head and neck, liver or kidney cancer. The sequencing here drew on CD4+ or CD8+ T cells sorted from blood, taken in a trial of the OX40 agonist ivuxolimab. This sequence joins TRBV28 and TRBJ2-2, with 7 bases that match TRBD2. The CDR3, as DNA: TGTGCCAGCAGTTTACCTGGGAGGGCCTCCACCGGGGAGCTGTTTTTT. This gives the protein CASSLPGRASTGELFF.